The entry that follows covers one T cell receptor (beta chain) sequence. Its antigen is not identified. This record comes from a study of cytomegalovirus exposure and HLA in healthy donors. Generated by immunoSEQ multiplex PCR, the TCRdb table keeps only in-frame clones and is missing some. The sample carries roughly 130,000 clones, around nine tenths recorded once. Whole-study findings and limits: A subsequent analysis found that TCR clusters from the first cohort also tended to co-occur in the 130 or so validation repertoires, with less than 95% of cluster scores above 0. Rare sequences made up most TCRs, while some public TCRs were found in many donors. Reportedly, cytomegalovirus status was diagnosed with high sensitivity and specificity. Cytomegalovirus-associated TCR beta chains were listed, numbering roughly 150.

CDR1 is MNHEY, CDR2 SMNVEV, per germline (reference sequence). V dropped 6 bases and J dropped 1 base, with 15 bases sitting between them. The CDR3 extends over 16 amino acids. Sequencing was performed on PBMCs. The chain recombines TRBV27 with TRBJ2-2; TRBD1 is a possible D gene (6 bases). The clonotype comes from a man aged 25-45 years in good health and CMV-seronegative. Here the CDR3 DNA reads TGTGCCAGCAGGGCCAGAGACAGGCTGAACACCGGGGAGCTGTTTTTT. Amino acid sequence: CASRARDRLNTGELFF.